This is a list of T cell receptor beta chains from one sample in a study of T cell responses to AZD1222 COVID-19 vaccine. The table came from immunoSEQ multiplex PCR; TCRdb's copy has only in-frame clones and leaves some out. The data contain tens of thousands of clones, about nine tenths of them seen just once; the ten biggest clones take up less than 9%. The sample here was peripheral blood, taken on day 0 of AZD1222 vaccination. These receptors were taken from an adult in good health. Each CDR3 is given with its conserved first and last residue. D genes are given only for firm matches. Expanded clones are given a class, and other clones once, few, many or no size at all.

d_call | j_call | v_call | clone_size | cdr3_nt | cdr3_aa
NA | TRBJ2-5 | TRBV6-2/TRBV6-3 | NA | TGTGCCAGCAGTTATGGGTGGGAGACCCAGTACTTC | CASSYGWETQYF
TRBD2 | TRBJ2-1 | TRBV4-2 | once | TGTGCCAGCAGCCAAAGACTAGCAACCTACAATGAGCAGTTCTTC | CASSQRLATYNEQFF
NA | TRBJ1-4 | TRBV2 | NA | TGTGCCAGCCACGAGGGGATTAGTGAAAAACTGTTTTTT | CASHEGISEKLFF
NA | TRBJ2-2 | TRBV4-3 | NA | TGCGCCAGCAGCCAAGAGGGATGGGGATACAGGGTAACCGGGGAGCTGTTTTTT | CASSQEGWGYRVTGELFF
TRBD2 | TRBJ2-3 | TRBV4-1 | NA | TGCGCCAGCAGCCGCAGGGAGGGACTAGCGGGGCCCACAGATACGCAGTATTTT | CASSRREGLAGPTDTQYF
NA | TRBJ1-1 | TRBV5-1 | once | TGCGCCAGCAGACCCCTCGCAGGAGGTAACACTGAAGCTTTCTTT | CASRPLAGGNTEAFF
NA | TRBJ2-3 | TRBV21-1 | NA | TGTGCCAGCAGCAAAGAAGGACCTGGCGGACGGGAGGGTAGGTCAGATACGCAGTATTTT | CASSKEGPGGREGRSDTQYF
NA | TRBJ1-5 | TRBV18 | NA | TGTGCCAGCTCACCCCGGGGGGGACGCTATCAGCCCCAGCATTTT | CASSPRGGRYQPQHF
TRBD1 | TRBJ1-1 | TRBV3-1/TRBV3-2 | NA | TGTGCCAGCAGCCAGAGGACAGGGAGGCAGAACACTGAAGCTTTCTTT | CASSQRTGRQNTEAFF
TRBD1 | TRBJ2-7 | TRBV7-9 | NA | TGTGCCAGCAGCTCCCCGGGACAGGGCGCCGAGCAGTACTTC | CASSSPGQGAEQYF
NA | TRBJ1-5 | TRBV7-8 | NA | TGTGCCAGCAGCTTAGGGGGGCGTCAGCCCCAGCATTTT | CASSLGGRQPQHF
TRBD1 | TRBJ1-1 | TRBV5-5 | NA | TGTGCCAGCAGCTTTGGCTGGGCAGGGGGAGGGAACACTGAAGCTTTCTTT | CASSFGWAGGGNTEAFF
TRBD2 | TRBJ2-1 | TRBV6-1 | NA | TGTGCCAGCAGTGAACTAGCGGGAGTTTTTGAGCAGTTCTTC | CASSELAGVFEQFF
NA | TRBJ2-1 | TRBV11-2 | NA | TGTGCCAGCAGCCGCGCACTAGGTTACAATGAGCAGTTCTTC | CASSRALGYNEQFF
NA | TRBJ1-3 | TRBV6-6 | NA | TGTGCCAGCAAGGGTAGCAGGACCTCTGGAAACACCATATATTTT | CASKGSRTSGNTIYF
NA | TRBJ2-1 | TRBV29-1 | NA | TGCAGCGTTGAAGGGGATAGACAGTTCTACAATGAGCAGTTCTTC | CSVEGDRQFYNEQFF
NA | TRBJ2-2 | TRBV2 | NA | TGTGCCAGCAGTGAAACGGGGGCCGGGGAGCTGTTTTTT | CASSETGAGELFF
NA | TRBJ2-1 | TRBV6-2/TRBV6-3 | NA | TGTGCCAGCAGTTATGGGTATCGGGGATCCTACAATGAGCAGTTCTTC | CASSYGYRGSYNEQFF
NA | TRBJ1-3 | TRBV6-1 | NA | TGTGCCAGCAGTGAAAGTGGCGGCGGAAACACCATATATTTT | CASSESGGGNTIYF
NA | TRBJ1-5 | TRBV19 | NA | TGTGCCAGTAGTGCCCATGGTTTCGGGGTGCCCCAGCATTTT | CASSAHGFGVPQHF
TRBD2 | TRBJ2-7 | TRBV7-2 | NA | TGTGCCAGCAGCACAAGCGGGAGTTACGAGCAGTACTTC | CASSTSGSYEQYF
NA | TRBJ1-6 | TRBV28 | NA | TGTGCCAGCAGACTAGGGTTCCGGAATTCACCCCTCCACTTT | CASRLGFRNSPLHF
TRBD1 | TRBJ2-7 | TRBV10-3 | once | TGTGCCATCTGGCAGGGGGTGCACCCGGACGAGCAGTACTTC | CAIWQGVHPDEQYF
NA | TRBJ1-1 | TRBV21-1 | few | TGTGCCAGCAGCAAAGCTTTGGAAGGGAACACTGAAGCTTTCTTT | CASSKALEGNTEAFF
NA | TRBJ1-5 | TRBV27 | NA | TGTGCCAGCAGTTTACCGAATCAGCCCCAGCATTTT | CASSLPNQPQHF
TRBD1 | TRBJ1-5 | TRBV11-2 | NA | TGTGCCAGCAGCTTACAGGGGGCGGATCAGCCCCAGCATTTT | CASSLQGADQPQHF
TRBD1 | TRBJ1-4 | TRBV4-2 | NA | TGTGCCAGCAGCCAAGAACGAGGGCGACAGGGAAGTGAAAAACTGTTTTTT | CASSQERGRQGSEKLFF
NA | TRBJ2-3 | TRBV5-1 | few | TGCGCCAGCAGCTTGGATGACAGTCGAGCGGATACGCAGTATTTT | CASSLDDSRADTQYF
TRBD1 | TRBJ1-1 | TRBV7-9 | NA | TGTGCCAGCAGCACGGGACAGGGGAGCACTGAAGCTTTCTTT | CASSTGQGSTEAFF
NA | TRBJ1-3 | TRBV5-5 | NA | TGTGCCAGCAGCTTGGCTTTTATGAGTAACACCATATATTTT | CASSLAFMSNTIYF
NA | TRBJ2-1 | TRBV6-2/TRBV6-3 | NA | TGTGCCAGCAGTTACGGAAAGGGAGGGGGTACCCCCTACAATGAGCAGTTCTTC | CASSYGKGGGTPYNEQFF
NA | TRBJ2-1 | TRBV30 | NA | TGTGCCTGGAGTGGAACGGATTACAATGAGCAGTTCTTC | CAWSGTDYNEQFF
NA | TRBJ1-2 | TRBV10-2 | NA | TGCGCCACCACGGACGGACCCTATGGCTACACCTTC | CATTDGPYGYTF
NA | TRBJ1-5 | TRBV6-1 | NA | TGTGCCAGCAGTGCGTCCGGAGGGATGAGCAATCAGCCCCAGCATTTT | CASSASGGMSNQPQHF
TRBD2 | TRBJ2-7 | TRBV6-2/TRBV6-3 | NA | TGTGCCAGCAGTTACGGGTCTAGCGGAACTTACGAGCAGTACTTC | CASSYGSSGTYEQYF
NA | TRBJ2-7 | TRBV24-1 | NA | TGTGCCACCAGTGATTTGAGGGCGGGTAACGAGCAGTACTTC | CATSDLRAGNEQYF
NA | TRBJ1-1 | TRBV25-1 | NA | TGTGCCAGCAGTGGAGCAGTGAACACTGAAGCTTTCTTT | CASSGAVNTEAFF
TRBD1 | TRBJ1-1 | TRBV11-3 | NA | TGTGCCAGCAGCTTAGCCGGACAGGGCAGCACTGAAGCTTTCTTT | CASSLAGQGSTEAFF